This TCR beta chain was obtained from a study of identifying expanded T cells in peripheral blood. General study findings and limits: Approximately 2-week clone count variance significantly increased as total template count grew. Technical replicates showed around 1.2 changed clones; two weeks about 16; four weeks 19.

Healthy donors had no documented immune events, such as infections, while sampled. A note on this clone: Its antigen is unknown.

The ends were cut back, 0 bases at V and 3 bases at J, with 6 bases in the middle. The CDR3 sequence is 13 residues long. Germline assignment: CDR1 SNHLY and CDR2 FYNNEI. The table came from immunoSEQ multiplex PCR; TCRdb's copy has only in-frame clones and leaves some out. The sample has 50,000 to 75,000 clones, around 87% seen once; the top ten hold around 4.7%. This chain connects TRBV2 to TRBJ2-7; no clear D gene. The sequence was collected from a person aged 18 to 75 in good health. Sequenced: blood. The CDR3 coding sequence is TGTGCCAGCAGTGAAGCGCTTCTCTACGAGCAGTACTTC. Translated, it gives CASSEALLYEQYF.